Detailed here is one TCR beta chain. The data were produced by immunoSEQ multiplex PCR, yet TCRdb's version contains in-frame clones alone and is incomplete. In the table there are about 170,000 clones, approximately 82% of which are singletons. This record belongs to a study of blood T cell repertoires in COVID-19. The specimen was PBMCs or T cells enriched from blood (not recorded which). The clonotype was recovered from a woman between 50 and 59 years old who had recovered from COVID-19.

The CDR3 DNA reads as TGTGCCAGCAGCGCTACAGGGCCGGGCTACACCTTC. The encoded protein is CASSATGPGYTF. The V and J genes are TRBV11-3 and TRBJ1-2; D possibly corresponds to TRBD1 (6 bases). Germline-derived CDR1 and CDR2 are SGHNT and YENEEA. Trimming removed 5 bases from V and 8 bases from J, with 12 bases in between. This CDR3 is built from 12 residues. The variable domain in full, with the rest retrieved from reference TRBV11-3 and TRBJ1-2, is EAGVVQSPRYKIIEKKQPVAFWCNPISGHNTLYWYLQNLGQGPELLIRYENEEAVDDSQLPKDRFSAERLKGVDSTLKIQPAELGDSAVYLCASSATGPGYTFGSGTRLTVV.